These 28 T cell receptor beta chains were sequenced from one sample in a study of technical replicates of blood from several donors. Clones were sequenced by immunoSEQ multiplex PCR, and TCRdb holds only the in-frame ones, with some missing. The sample lists approximately 75,000 clones; under 97% were seen once. The sample taken for sequencing was T cells isolated from PBMCs. The receptors originated from a human donor in good health.

V is TRBV12-5 and J is TRBJ2-3; maybe TRBD2 (5 bases). The V gene lost 6 bases and the J gene lost 5 bases, with 12 bases spanning the gap. The germline CDR1 and CDR2 sequences are LGHNT and FRNRAP. This CDR3 is 13 amino acids long. CDR3: CASGPEEVDTQYF. In nucleotides, the CDR3 is TGTGCTAGTGGGCCGGAGGAGGTAGATACGCAGTATTTT.

The gene calls are TRBV5-4 and TRBJ2-7; weak D call: TRBD1 (7 bases). V gave up 0 bases and J gave up 3 bases, with 13 bases separating them. Germline V gives CDR1 SGHNT, CDR2 YYREEE (reference sequence). CDR3 length equals 15 residues. DNA of the CDR3: TGTGCCAGCAGCTTGGGCCAGGGGGGAATCTACGAGCAGTACTTC. It is translated as CASSLGQGGIYEQYF. The full variable domain, completed using reference TRBV5-4 and TRBJ2-7, is ETGVTQSPTHLIKTRGQQVTLRCSSQSGHNTVSWYQQALGQGPQFIFQYYREEENGRGNFPPRFSGLQFPNYSSELNVNALELDDSALYLCASSLGQGGIYEQYFGPGTRLTVT.

J is TRBJ2-1 and V is TRBV4-1; D remains unclear. The length of the CDR3 is 14 residues. Germline CDR1 and CDR2: MGHRA and YSYEKL. V was shortened by 3 bases and J by 7 bases, with 13 bases between the two germline ends. CDR3 sequence: CASSHFRLVNEQFF. The CDR3 DNA follows: TGCGCCAGCAGCCACTTCCGACTTGTGAATGAGCAGTTCTTC.

The rearrangement joins TRBV6-1 to TRBJ2-1; TRBD2 is a possible D gene (7 bases). V lost 7 bases to trimming and J lost 4 bases, with 14 bases between them. The CDR3 consists of 14 residues. Germline CDR1 and CDR2: MNHNS and SASEGT. DNA of the CDR3: TGTGCCAGCACCGAAGGGGGGGGGTACAATGAGCAGTTCTTC. It is translated as CASTEGGGYNEQFF.

V gene TRBV29-1 combines with J gene TRBJ2-2; TRBD2 might be the D (5 bases). Germline CDR1 reads SQVTM; CDR2 reads ANQGSEA. The CDR3 has 12 amino acids. V lost 7 bases, J lost 6 bases, and 12 bases lay in between. The CDR3 DNA reads TGCAGCGCCGAGGGTGAGCCCGGGGAGCTGTTTTTT. It specifies CSAEGEPGELFF.

This chain uses TRBV28 with TRBJ2-2; tentatively, D is TRBD2 (5 bases). The CDR3 is made up of 14 amino acids. Germline CDR1 reads MDHEN; CDR2 reads SYDVKM. V lost 6 bases and J 3 bases, leaving 11 bases between the germline ends. The DNA of the CDR3 is TGTGCCAGCAGACTAGACGGGGACACCGGGGAGCTGTTTTTT. This translates into CASRLDGDTGELFF.

V and J are TRBV15 and TRBJ2-1; D perhaps matches TRBD1 (6 bases). This CDR3 has 15 residues. In germline, CDR1 is LNHNV, CDR2 YYDKDF (reference sequence). V was cut by 0 bases and J by 4 bases, with 10 bases left in between. The CDR3 DNA follows: TGTGCCACCAGCAGAGAAGGGACACCTTACAATGAGCAGTTCTTC. Residues: CATSREGTPYNEQFF.

CDR3 DNA sequence: TGCGCCAGCAGCACCCGGACTAGCGGGACCCAAGAGACCCAGTACTTC. The encoded protein is CASSTRTSGTQETQYF. This chain joins TRBV5-1 and TRBJ2-5; 12 bases agree with TRBD2. The CDR3 runs to 16 residues. Trimming cost V 4 bases and J 1 base; bases outside gene matches: 5. Germline V lookup: CDR1 SGHRS, CDR2 YFSETQ. Supplemented by reference TRBV5-1 and TRBJ2-5, the full variable domain reads KAGVTQTPRYLIKTRGQQVTLSCSPISGHRSVSWYQQTPGQGLQFLFEYFSETQRNKGNFPGRFSGRQFSNSRSEMNVSTLELGDSALYLCASSTRTSGTQETQYFGPGTRLLVL.

The J gene is TRBJ2-7, the V gene TRBV11-3, with unresolved D. The CDR3 length is 11 residues. Trimming shortened V by 5 bases and J by 2 bases, and 4 bases separated the two germline ends. The germline CDR1 and CDR2 sequences are SGHNT and YENEEA. The CDR3 loop is CASSITYEQYF. In nucleotides, the CDR3 is TGTGCCAGCAGCATAACCTACGAGCAGTACTTC.

The chain has TRBV27 and TRBJ2-7, with TRBD2 as a possible D gene (5 bases). The CDR3 is 13 amino acids. Trimming shortened V by 3 bases and J by 5 bases, and 11 bases separated the two germline ends. The germline V gene has CDR1 MNHEY and CDR2 SMNVEV (reference sequence). CDR3 coding DNA: TGTGCCAGCAGTTTCGCGGGCGAGGACGAGCAGTACTTC. Its translation: CASSFAGEDEQYF.

This clone was picked up one time. This chain uses TRBV2 with TRBJ2-7; TRBD1 matches 8 bases. The ends lost 3 bases at V and 2 bases at J; junction bases unmatched: 3. The germline V gene encodes CDR1 SNHLY and CDR2 FYNNEI. The CDR3 is 14 amino acids. The CDR3, as DNA: TGTGCCAGCAGTGATCAGGGGGCTCCCTACGAGCAGTACTTC. This sequence encodes CASSDQGAPYEQYF.

The chain employs TRBV9 and TRBJ1-2; D call uncertain. This CDR3 has 13 amino acids. The germline V and J ends were trimmed by 7 bases and 5 bases, with 15 bases remaining between them. Germline V gene data show CDR1 as SGDLS and CDR2 as YYNGEE. The CDR3 DNA reads TGTGCCAGCGCCCCTTTGTACCGGTATGGCTACACCTTC. Encoded protein: CASAPLYRYGYTF. The full variable domain, with the rest looked up from reference TRBV9 and TRBJ1-2, is DSGVTQTPKHLITATGQRVTLRCSPRSGDLSVYWYQQSLDQGLQFLIQYYNGEERAKGNILERFSAQQFPDLHSELNLSSLELGDSALYFCASAPLYRYGYTFGSGTRLTVV.

The chain couples TRBV6-1 to TRBJ2-5; D may be TRBD1 (5 bases). Germline V gene sequence: CDR1 MNHNS, CDR2 SASEGT. V lost 7 bases and J lost 1, with 16 bases in between. The CDR3 consists of 15 residues. CDR3 sequence (DNA): TGTGCCAGCACGAAAGGCTGGGGCATCCAAGAGACCCAGTACTTC. It encodes CASTKGWGIQETQYF.

V gene TRBV7-9 combines with J gene TRBJ1-4, with 9 bases fitting TRBD1. The V gene end was trimmed by 4 bases and the J gene end by 4 bases; junction bases not matched to a gene: 4. The germline V gene encodes CDR1 SEHNR and CDR2 FQNEAQ (reference sequence). This CDR3 region has 15 residues. DNA of the CDR3: TGTGCCAGCAGCTCGACAGGGGGAGGTAATGAAAAACTGTTTTTT. This encodes CASSSTGGGNEKLFF.

The rearrangement joins TRBV7-2 to TRBJ2-2, with TRBD1 matching over 8 bases. CDR1 and CDR2 (germline): SGHTA, FQGNSA. The ends lost 4 bases at V and 6 bases at J; junction bases unmatched: 7. The CDR3 length is 15 residues. CDR3 protein: CASSSPQGAAGELFF. The CDR3 DNA reads as TGTGCCAGCAGCTCACCTCAGGGGGCGGCCGGGGAGCTGTTTTTT.

The V gene is TRBV9, the J gene TRBJ1-2; no reliable D call. The CDR3 is made up of 15 amino acids. Trimming took off 7 bases at V and 7 bases at J, with 23 bases between the two ends. Germline V CDR1 and CDR2: SGDLS, YYNGEE. DNA of the CDR3: TGTGCCAGCGCCAAACCAGGTGTAGGCGTGGGTGGCTACACCTTC. Protein: CASAKPGVGVGGYTF.

This chain links TRBV7-3 with TRBJ2-3; 12 bases line up with TRBD2. Per germline, CDR1 SGHTA and CDR2 FQGTGA. Germline trimming cut 3 bases from V and 7 bases from J; bases unmatched to any gene: 2. The CDR3 totals 14 residues. In DNA form, the CDR3 reads TGTGCCAGCAGCTTGACTAGCGGGAGTTATACGCAGTATTTT. It encodes CASSLTSGSYTQYF.

The gene calls are TRBV19 and TRBJ1-2; D gene uncertain. The germline V gene encodes CDR1 LNHDA and CDR2 SQIVND (reference sequence). Trimming took off 6 bases at V and 4 bases at J, with 18 bases between the two ends. The CDR3 spans 15 residues. CDR3 loop: CASRTGTEPGYGYTF. CDR3 nucleotide sequence: TGTGCCAGTAGGACTGGAACCGAGCCGGGCTATGGCTACACCTTC.

The gene calls are TRBV5-4 and TRBJ2-3; 12 nucleotides agree with TRBD2. The ends lost 4 bases at V and 4 bases at J; junction bases unmatched: 7. The CDR3 has 16 residues. Germline lookup yields CDR1 SGHNT and CDR2 YYREEE (reference sequence). The CDR3 loop is CASSILAGGPADTQYF. CDR3 DNA: TGTGCCAGCAGCATCCTAGCGGGAGGGCCGGCAGATACGCAGTATTTT.

The chain couples TRBV13 to TRBJ2-1; 10 positions match TRBD2. Germline V gene sequence: CDR1 PRHDT, CDR2 FYEKMQ (reference sequence). The CDR3 runs to 17 residues. With V trimmed by 5 bases and J by 5 bases, 12 bases remained unmatched. CDR3 in amino acids: CASSRGLAAKSNNEQFF. In DNA form, the CDR3 reads TGTGCCAGCAGCCGAGGACTAGCGGCAAAAAGTAACAATGAGCAGTTCTTC. The full variable domain, in which reference TRBV13 and TRBJ2-1 provide the parts outside the CDR3, is AAGVIQSPRHLIKEKRETATLKCYPIPRHDTVYWYQQGPGQDPQFLISFYEKMQSDKGSIPDRFSAQQFSDYHSELNMSSLELGDSALYFCASSRGLAAKSNNEQFFGPGTRLTVL.

Regarding this clone: One end of the junction varies from germline; a read error may be responsible. The V call is TRBV7-8, the J call TRBJ2-2, with TRBD2 matching over 9 bases. The germline gives CDR1 SGHVS, CDR2 FQNEAQ. The CDR3 is 15 amino acids. The CDR3 reads CASSVAGESGGELFF. CDR3 bases: TGTGCCAGCAGCGTAGCGGGAGAAAGTGGCGGGGAGCTGTTTTTT. Drawing the rest from reference TRBV7-8 and TRBJ2-2, the complete variable domain is GAGVSQSPRYKVAKRGQDVALRCDPISGHVSLFWYQQALGQGPEFLTYFQNEAQLDKSGLPSDRFFAERPEGSVSTLKIQRTQQEDSAVYLCASSVAGESGGELFFGEGSRLTVL.

The CDR3 coding sequence is TGTGCCAGCAGCGAAGCGGCTTGGCGCTGGGCCCAGTACTTC. Encoded protein: CASSEAAWRWAQYF. The chain is built from TRBV25-1 and TRBJ2-5; D may be TRBD2 (5 bases). Germline values: CDR1 MGHDK, CDR2 SYGVNS. This CDR3 spans 14 amino acids. The V end was cut by 6 bases, the J end by 9 bases, with 20 bases between.

The chain links TRBV6-4 to TRBJ1-1; perhaps TRBD1 as D (5 bases). The CDR3 is made up of 17 amino acids. Germline V gene data show CDR1 as MRHNA and CDR2 as SNTAGT. The V gene lost 6 bases and the J gene lost 6 bases, with 26 bases spanning the gap. The CDR3 spells CASRVGGFVGKHAEAFF. The DNA for the CDR3 is TGTGCCAGCAGAGTCGGGGGTTTCGTCGGGAAGCACGCTGAAGCTTTCTTT.

This chain uses TRBV28 with TRBJ1-2; D might be TRBD1 (5 bases). The germline V gene encodes CDR1 MDHEN and CDR2 SYDVKM. The ends were cut back, 5 bases at V and 4 bases at J, with 14 bases in the middle. This CDR3 is built from 14 residues. CDR3: CASSQIQESYGYTF. The DNA of the CDR3 is TGTGCCAGCAGTCAAATACAGGAAAGCTATGGCTACACCTTC.

The chain has TRBV2 and TRBJ2-7; 8 bases match TRBD1. J lost 3 bases, V lost 6 bases, and 10 bases had no gene match. Germline V CDR1 and CDR2: SNHLY, FYNNEI. This CDR3 has 15 residues. In nucleotides, the CDR3 is TGTGCCAGCAGACCGGTTCGGGACAGGTTCTACGAGCAGTACTTC. Its protein is CASRPVRDRFYEQYF.

The chain carries TRBV27 and TRBJ2-1; possible D gene TRBD1, 5 bases. Germline V gives CDR1 MNHEY, CDR2 SMNVEV (reference sequence). The CDR3 extends over 14 amino acids. V lost 2 bases to trimming and J lost 2 bases, with 7 bases between them. The DNA of the CDR3 is TGTGCCAGCAGTTTAGGGGCCGCCTACAATGAGCAGTTCTTC. Translation gives CASSLGAAYNEQFF.

As DNA, the CDR3 is TGTGCCAGCAGTGACGGGACACAGAACACTGAAGCTTTCTTT. It translates to CASSDGTQNTEAFF. J is TRBJ1-1 and V is TRBV6-1; a possible D gene is TRBD1 (6 bases). Between the trimmed V and J ends, which lost 3 bases and 1 base, there was a span of 9 bases. Germline CDR1 and CDR2: MNHNS and SASEGT. There are 14 residues in the CDR3.

V gene TRBV2 combines with J gene TRBJ1-1, with 11 nucleotides matching TRBD1. The CDR3 spans 13 residues. Germline CDR1 and CDR2: SNHLY and FYNNEI. V shed 4 bases and J 6 bases; nucleotides not matched to a gene: 1. The CDR3 sequence: CASSGGQGAEAFF. The CDR3 DNA reads as TGTGCCAGCAGTGGGGGACAGGGGGCTGAAGCTTTCTTT.